This T cell receptor beta chain was found in a study of regulatory T cells in long-lasting Graves disease. Overall study findings and caveats: Thyroid tissue went unexamined; only peripheral blood was analyzed.

The CDR3 has 13 residues. Germline CDR1 reads MNHEY; CDR2 reads SVGAGI. V was cut by 2 bases and J by 1 base, with 6 bases left in between. For TCR beta, libraries came from iRepertoire HTBI primers and Arm-PCR of CDR3 regions. Original data processing: Across samples, over 55 TRBV and more than twelve TRBJ segments were found. TCRdb re-called the multiplex PCR reads through MiXCR, storing one row per CDR3 protein. For this entry, the V and J calls and clone size follow TCRdb and not the study's own pipeline. The sample has approximately 380,000 distinct CDR3 sequences, less than 25% seen once. Described time point: persistent/refractory GD, antithyroid drugs over 5 years with positive TRAb. There was RNA extracted from PBMCs, and the TCR library was made from it. Into tubes containing EDTA, 8 to 9 milliliters of peripheral blood were drawn. The table lists this clonotype with a few counts. Antigen specificity is unknown.

V usage is TRBV6-5 and J usage is TRBJ2-7; D call uncertain. The clonotype was recovered from a female donor with Graves disease. The specimen was peripheral blood mononuclear cells (PBMCs), collected when the disease was refractory, from a patient treated with antithyroid drugs. The DNA of the CDR3 is TGTGCCAGCAGTTACCAGAAATCCTACGAGCAGTACTTC. Translated: CASSYQKSYEQYF.